This T cell receptor beta chain was captured by sequencing in a study of tumor and adjacent non-tumor tissue in lung cancer (dated by TCRdb to the late 2010s). Looking at the study overall: The cohort included roughly 11 adenocarcinoma, 2 squamous cell carcinoma and 1 small cell lung cancer patients. The 15 enrolled patients, of whom 10 were men and 5 were women, were aged 31 to 76 years and were diagnosed with TNM stage I to III disease. In total, sequencing yielded under 150 million productive TCRbeta reads, which works out to an average of around 3.9 million reads per sample. Using bulk TCRbeta repertoires from approximately 15 lung cancer patients, the study set lung tumor tissue side by side with matched distant non-tumor lung tissue. For each patient, one tumor sample and one normal lung sample were taken, giving approximately 30 paired specimens that underwent TCRbeta CDR3 sequencing. Here is what the overall study found, with its caveats: TCR diversity was significantly higher in younger patients, and greater tumor TCR diversity was associated with shorter overall survival and shorter disease-free survival. Only about 15 patients were in the cohort, and the authors stated that larger samples and more detailed clinical data are needed. The top 100 clones accounted for a significantly larger cumulative portion of the repertoire in normal lung than in tumor tissue. TCR diversity (inverse Simpson) was significantly higher in tumor than in normal lung tissue (approximately 400 vs 170, P = 0.0075, Mann-Whitney U test). Neither the sequencing platform nor unique molecular identifiers are mentioned in the methods. Because peripheral blood was not sequenced, blood TCRbeta repertoires in the lung cancer patients of the study were not examined.

A note on this clonotype: The antigen it recognizes is unknown. Its ends do not fully match the called genes, so a read error is possible.

From the germline V gene, CDR1 is MNHEY and CDR2 is SVGEGT. The CDR3 holds 18 amino acids from the cysteine to the phenylalanine. The kept DNA is CDR3 alone, 54 bases in frame from the first base. RNA was isolated from bulk, unsorted tissue, and RNA quality was assessed with a NanoDrop ND-1000 and an Agilent 2100. Newly diagnosed lung cancer patients without prior chemotherapy who had been admitted for thoracic surgery in China between August and November 2014 were enrolled as donors. The study excluded patients who had received radiotherapy or chemotherapy before or who had another cancer at the same time. Surgical tissue pieces of roughly 1-2 cm3 were preserved in RNAlater solution and stored at -80 °C until use. Library preparation employed multiplex PCR. Sequencing was carried out with an Illumina HiSeq 2500. TCRbeta libraries were constructed through three rounds of nested PCR with primers (Table S4) according to protocols adapted from ARM-PCR. Before sequencing, PCR products in the 200-500 bp range were cut out of the gel and cleaned up using the QIAquick gel extraction kit. The study's own analysis went as follows. Trimmomatic was used to clean the reads, FLASH merged the cleaned reads into complete CDR3 sequences, and MiTCR assigned the sequences to V(D)J germline segments. Clonal diversity was calculated as the inverse Simpson's index using VDJtools. In-frame sequences lacking a premature stop codon were counted as productive reads. In-frame beta chains were kept once TCRdb had trimmed the public reads at Q25 with fastp and called clones with MiXCR. Merged by CDR3 protein, the rows form single entries marked with the most common genes and DNA. V and J calls and clone size were set by TCRdb, not the authors. Counted in this sample were 70,000 to 90,000 distinct CDR3 sequences; around 75% of them appeared once. The ten largest account for approximately 12% of the sample.

The V and J segments used are TRBV6-2 or TRBV6-3 and TRBJ2-5; 10 of the junction bases match TRBD2. Material for sequencing was lung tumor tissue. The TCR originated in a woman between 45 and 60 years old with non-small cell lung cancer. DNA sequence: TGTGCCAGCAGCCGGAGCCCTCTTCTAGCGGGAGCCCAAGAGATCCAGTACTTC. Its amino acids are CASSRSPLLAGAQEIQYF.